This T cell receptor beta chain was documented in a study of cytomegalovirus exposure and HLA in healthy donors. Across the whole study: Clustering assigned roughly 81% of the 350 to 400 genotyped donors to the Caucasian-associated ancestry cluster.

Notes on this clone: What it recognizes is unknown.

With 60 Vbeta and 13 Jbeta primers, the PCR was carried out. Produced via immunoSEQ multiplex PCR; TCRdb's table is partial and in-frame only. The profile shows about 150,000 clones, under 80% of them singletons. Whole-study results and caveats: Further analysis, carried out later, found HLA-associated TCR beta chains more clonally expanded than equally common other chains.

The germline V gene encodes CDR1 SGHAT and CDR2 FQNNGV. V lost 0 bases to trimming and J lost 1 base; unmatched junction nucleotides: 10. The CDR3 consists of 19 residues. Material: PBMCs. This clonotype originated in a woman in her forties or fifties in good health and CMV-seropositive. This sequence joins TRBV11-2 and TRBJ2-1, with 9 bases lining up with TRBD2. The CDR3 DNA reads TGTGCCAGCAGCTTAGATAAGGCGGGGGGACTAGCTTCCTACAATGAGCAGTTCTTC. Translation gives CASSLDKAGGLASYNEQFF.